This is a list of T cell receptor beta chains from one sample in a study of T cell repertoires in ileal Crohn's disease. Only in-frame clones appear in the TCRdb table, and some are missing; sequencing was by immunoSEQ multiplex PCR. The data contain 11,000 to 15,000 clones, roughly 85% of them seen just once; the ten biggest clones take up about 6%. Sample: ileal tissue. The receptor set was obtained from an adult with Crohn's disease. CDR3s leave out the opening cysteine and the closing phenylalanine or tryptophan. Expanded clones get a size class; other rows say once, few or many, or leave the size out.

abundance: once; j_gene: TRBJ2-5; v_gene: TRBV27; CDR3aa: ASSSLGQGLQETQY
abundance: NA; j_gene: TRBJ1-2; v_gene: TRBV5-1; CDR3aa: ASSSGTAGYT
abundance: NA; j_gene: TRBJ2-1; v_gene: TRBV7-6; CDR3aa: ASSLGRFRGEGNNGQF
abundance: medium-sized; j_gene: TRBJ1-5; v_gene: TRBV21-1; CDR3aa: ASSTGQGNSNQPQH
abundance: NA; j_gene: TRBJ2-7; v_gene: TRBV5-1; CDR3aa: ASSSYYEQY
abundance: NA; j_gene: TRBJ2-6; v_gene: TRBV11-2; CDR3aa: ASSPTRSGANVLT
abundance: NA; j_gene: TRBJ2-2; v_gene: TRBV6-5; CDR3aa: ASRLGPDTGELF
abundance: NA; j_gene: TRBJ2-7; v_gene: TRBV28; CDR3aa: ASTSGAGVSYEQY
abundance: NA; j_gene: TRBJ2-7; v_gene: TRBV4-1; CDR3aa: ASSGDRGNEQY
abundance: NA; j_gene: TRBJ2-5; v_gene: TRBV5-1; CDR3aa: ASSLAGLGETQY
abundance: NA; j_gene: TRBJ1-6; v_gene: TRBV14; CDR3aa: ASSQENRPQVFSYNSPLH
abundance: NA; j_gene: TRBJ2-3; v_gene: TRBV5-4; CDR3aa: ASSIRLAGGPDTQY
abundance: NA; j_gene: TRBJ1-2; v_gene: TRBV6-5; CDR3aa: ASRSPGLNYGYT
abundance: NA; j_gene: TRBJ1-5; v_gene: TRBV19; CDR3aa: ASSKGQGFNQPQH
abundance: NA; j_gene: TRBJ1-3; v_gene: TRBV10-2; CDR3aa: ASRAPGQGRGNTIY
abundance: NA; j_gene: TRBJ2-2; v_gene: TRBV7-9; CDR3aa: ASSFGQGFNTGELF
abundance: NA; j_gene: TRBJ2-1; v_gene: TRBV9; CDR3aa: ASSVGVAGPENEQF
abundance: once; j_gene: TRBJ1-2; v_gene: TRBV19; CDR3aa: ASSMGAALYGYT
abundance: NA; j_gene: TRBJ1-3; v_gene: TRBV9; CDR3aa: ASSVALGLGNTIY
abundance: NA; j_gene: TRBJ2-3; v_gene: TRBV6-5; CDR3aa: ASTLSLNGRDTQY
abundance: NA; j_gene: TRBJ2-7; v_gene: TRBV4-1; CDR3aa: ASSLRDRGEQY
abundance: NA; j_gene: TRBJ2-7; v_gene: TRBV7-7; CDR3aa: ASSADRGSYEQY
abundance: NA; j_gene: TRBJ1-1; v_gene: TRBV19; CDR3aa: ASSITGERAF
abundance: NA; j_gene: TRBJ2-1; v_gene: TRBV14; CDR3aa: ASSPTSAYNEQF
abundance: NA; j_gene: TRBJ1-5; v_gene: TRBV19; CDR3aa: ASSIPTGAVNQPQH
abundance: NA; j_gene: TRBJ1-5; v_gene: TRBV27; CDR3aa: ASSSRRDSNQPQH
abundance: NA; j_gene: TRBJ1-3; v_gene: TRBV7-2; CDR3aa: ASSLARGDRVYSGNTIY
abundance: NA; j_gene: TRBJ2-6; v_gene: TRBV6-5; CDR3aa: ASTNEAVGANVLT
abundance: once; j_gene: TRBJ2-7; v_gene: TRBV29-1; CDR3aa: SGGGAYEQY
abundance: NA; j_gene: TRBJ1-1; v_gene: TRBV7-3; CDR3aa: ASSPTGFAEAF
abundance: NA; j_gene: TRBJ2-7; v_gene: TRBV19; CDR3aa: ASSLPGQGDGGAYEQY